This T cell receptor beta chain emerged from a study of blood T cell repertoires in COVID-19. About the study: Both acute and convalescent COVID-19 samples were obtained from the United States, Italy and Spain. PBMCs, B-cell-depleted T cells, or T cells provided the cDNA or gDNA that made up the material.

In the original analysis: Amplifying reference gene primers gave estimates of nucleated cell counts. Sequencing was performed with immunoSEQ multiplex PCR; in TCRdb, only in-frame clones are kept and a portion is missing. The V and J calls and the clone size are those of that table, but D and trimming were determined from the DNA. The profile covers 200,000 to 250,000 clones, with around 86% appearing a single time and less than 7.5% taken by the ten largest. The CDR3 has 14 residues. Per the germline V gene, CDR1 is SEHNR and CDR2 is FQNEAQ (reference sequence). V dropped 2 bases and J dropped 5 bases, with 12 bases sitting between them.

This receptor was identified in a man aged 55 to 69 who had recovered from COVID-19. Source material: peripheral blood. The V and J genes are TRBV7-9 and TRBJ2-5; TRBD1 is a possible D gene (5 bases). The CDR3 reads CASSLLGARETQYF. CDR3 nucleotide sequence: TGTGCCAGCAGCTTACTAGGGGCGCGGGAGACCCAGTACTTC.